This T cell receptor beta chain emerged from a study of T cells in Graves' hyperthyroidism and ophthalmopathy. Amplified regions were TCR beta CDR3 sequences from RNA transcripts. With the HTBI primer set, the TCR CDR3 went through a first round of RT-PCR. Using its own MiXCR run on the multiplex PCR reads, TCRdb lists one record per CDR3 protein. The repertoire holds about 400,000 distinct CDR3 sequences, with approximately 15% as singletons. Trimming left V 2 bases short and J 3 bases short, with 8 bases between. The CDR3 runs 14 residues. This clonotype came up many times. The receptor was isolated from a woman aged 18-29 years with Graves' hyperthyroidism. Material for sequencing was blood. The gene calls are TRBV12-3 or TRBV12-4 and TRBJ1-3; tentative D call: TRBD1 (5 bases). This CDR3 reads CASSLRQGGNTIYF. CDR3 bases: TGTGCCAGCAGTTTACGGCAGGGTGGAAACACCATATATTTT.